This T cell receptor beta chain was obtained from a study of T-cell memory formation after mild COVID-19. MiXCR, applied by TCRdb to the 5' RACE reads, yields one record per CDR3 protein. Found here are 500,000 to 650,000 distinct CDR3 sequences, about 20% of them singletons; the top ten hold roughly 8.1%. Study results and caveats: CD4/CD8 balance held among clones contracting day 15 to 85, and later expanders leaned CD4+.

Worth noting for this clonotype: Its antigen is not known.

The sequence was obtained from an adult woman who had mild COVID-19 (a few samples of this study predate the infection). Cell type and time point are not known. Sequenced sample: PBMCs or a T cell subset sorted from them (not recorded which).

Here the CDR3 DNA reads TGTGCCAGTAGTATACCCGGACAGGGGAACTATGGCTACACCTTC. Protein: CASSIPGQGNYGYTF. This chain links TRBV19 with TRBJ1-2, with 9 bases lining up with TRBD1. With V trimmed by 2 bases and J by 2 bases, 3 bases remained unmatched. The CDR3 totals 15 residues. The germline gives CDR1 LNHDA, CDR2 SQIVND (reference sequence). The complete variable domain, with remaining parts taken from reference TRBV19 and TRBJ1-2, reads DGGITQSPKYLFRKEGQNVTLSCEQNLNHDAMYWYRQDPGQGLRLIYYSQIVNDFQKGDIAEGYSVSREKKESFPLTVTSAQKNPTAFYLCASSIPGQGNYGYTFGSGTRLTVV.